This TCR beta chain was recorded in a study of T cell responses to AZD1222 COVID-19 vaccine. Overall study results and limits: Unmutated variant regions reportedly attract nearly half of all spike-specific TCRs.

The sample holds a few counts of this clone. The antigen remains unidentified. The protocol was immunoSEQ multiplex PCR, while the TCRdb copy is restricted to in-frame clones and leaves out a portion. The sample has more than 85,000 clones, roughly 90% seen once. This CDR3 region has 16 residues. Germline-derived CDR1 and CDR2 are MNHEY and SVGAGI. The ends lost 0 bases at V and 5 bases at J; junction bases unmatched: 10. This TCR derives from an adult in good health. Sequenced material: peripheral blood, taken on day 0 of MenACWY control vaccination. The V and J genes are TRBV6-5 and TRBJ2-7; 7 bases agree with TRBD2. This CDR3 reads CASSYSSGLSLHEQYF. CDR3 nucleotide sequence: TGTGCCAGCAGTTACTCTAGCGGGCTTAGCTTACACGAGCAGTACTTC.